The 2 T cell receptor beta chains below come from one sample, sequenced in a study of identifying expanded T cells in peripheral blood. TCRdb's table, derived via immunoSEQ multiplex PCR, lists solely in-frame clones and lacks some. Of around 100,000 clones listed, 70% to 90% were seen once; the top ten hold 12% to 15%. The sequenced material came from blood. These receptors were obtained from a person aged 18 to 75 in good health.

This clone was observed a handful of times. The chain uses TRBV18 and TRBJ1-1, with 8 bases aligning to TRBD1. The CDR3 totals 17 residues. The J segment lost 1 base and the V segment lost 3 bases, leaving 10 bases of the junction unmatched. Germline CDR1 KGHSH, CDR2 LQKENI. The DNA for the CDR3 is TGTGCCAGCTCACCCTCGACAGGGGAGAGGTGGAACACTGAAGCTTTCTTT. It codes for CASSPSTGERWNTEAFF.

The chain employs TRBV2 and TRBJ1-5; a weak D match, TRBD1 (5 bases). CDR1 SNHLY and CDR2 FYNNEI come from the germline V gene. Between the trimmed V and J ends, which lost 5 bases and 6 bases, there was a span of 11 bases. The CDR3 contains 13 residues. The CDR3 loop reads CASSFREGQPQHF. The CDR3, as DNA: TGTGCCAGCAGTTTCAGGGAGGGTCAGCCCCAGCATTTT.